Below, 9 T cell receptor beta chains from the same sample are listed, as sequenced in a study of regulatory T cells in long-lasting Graves disease. To make TCR beta libraries, researchers used iRepertoire HTBI primers and Arm-PCR of CDR3 regions. TCRdb reprocessed the multiplex PCR reads with MiXCR, giving one entry per CDR3 protein. This sample has roughly 450,000 distinct CDR3 sequences, with less than 25% found just once. As to time point: persistent/refractory GD, antithyroid drugs over 5 years with positive TRAb. PBMC RNA served as the TCR library source. Here the sequenced sample was peripheral blood mononuclear cells (PBMCs), taken when the disease was refractory, from a patient treated with antithyroid drugs. The receptors derive from a female donor with Graves disease.

This clonotype was counted only a few times. A read error may produce the germline difference seen at one junction end. This chain joins TRBV6-2 or TRBV6-3 and TRBJ2-2; the D is unclear. Germline V gene lookup returns CDR1 MNHEY and CDR2 SVGEGT. The CDR3 runs 15 residues. The CDR3, as DNA: TGTGCCAGCAGTTACATGTCCCCGAACCCCGGGGAGCTGTTTTTT. It codes for CASSYMSPNPGELFF.

This clonotype was picked up a small number of times. The chain has TRBV3-1 and TRBJ2-7; the D is unclear. The CDR3 is 15 amino acids. Germline-derived CDR1 and CDR2 are LGHDT and YNNKEL (reference sequence). Deletions cut 3 bases from V and 2 bases from J, with 14 bases between. The CDR3 sequence is CASSQVGSGAYEQYF. In nucleotides, the CDR3 is TGTGCCAGCAGCCAGGTTGGTTCTGGCGCCTACGAGCAGTACTTC.

The chain joins TRBV28 to TRBJ2-3, with 7 bases matching TRBD1. The length of the CDR3 is 15 residues. Germline V gene lookup returns CDR1 MDHEN and CDR2 SYDVKM. V lost 6 bases to trimming and J lost 2 bases; unmatched junction nucleotides: 8. CDR3 coding DNA: TGTGCCAGCAGACCTGGGGGACAGTCCACAGATACGCAGTATTTT. It is translated as CASRPGGQSTDTQYF.

This clonotype was recorded at least ten times. The genes are TRBV12-5 and TRBJ2-5; 14 positions agree with TRBD2. With 2 bases clipped from V and 3 bases from J, the junction kept 2 bases outside the gene matches. Germline lookup yields CDR1 LGHNT and CDR2 FRNRAP. This CDR3 is built from 16 residues. The DNA of the CDR3 is TGTGCTAGTGGTTTGACGGGACTAGCGGGAGAAGAGACCCAGTACTTC. This sequence encodes CASGLTGLAGEETQYF. Drawing the rest from reference TRBV12-5 and TRBJ2-5, the complete variable domain is DARVTQTPRHKVTEMGQEVTMRCQPILGHNTVFWYRQTMMQGLELLAYFRNRAPLDDSGMPKDRFSAEMPDATLATLKIQPSEPRDSAVYFCASGLTGLAGEETQYFGPGTRLLVL.

The chain couples TRBV15 to TRBJ1-1; D might be TRBD1 (6 bases). Germline V gene sequence: CDR1 LNHNV, CDR2 YYDKDF (reference sequence). V was cut by 7 bases and J by 11 bases, with 17 bases left in between. The CDR3 sequence is 12 residues long. CDR3 sequence: CATIDNHRDAFF. The CDR3 nucleotides are TGTGCCACCATCGACAACCACAGGGATGCTTTCTTT.

This chain uses TRBV12-3 or TRBV12-4 with TRBJ1-1; a weak D match, TRBD1 (6 bases). The CDR3 has 13 residues. Trimming removed 7 bases at V and 7 bases at J, with 16 bases between. DNA of the CDR3: TGTGCCAGCACGAAAAGGGTGGACAGTGAAGCTTTCTTT. As protein: CASTKRVDSEAFF.

A remark on this clonotype: Possible read error: a much larger clone is one base away. The chain uses TRBV27 and TRBJ1-4; no firm D call. The length of the CDR3 is 12 residues. Germline V lookup: CDR1 MNHEY, CDR2 SMNVEV (reference sequence). V dropped 3 bases and J dropped 3 bases, with 2 bases sitting between them. The CDR3 loop reads CASSFPNEKLFF. As DNA, the CDR3 is TGTGCCAGCAGTTTCCCTAATGAAAAACTGTTTTTT.

The rearrangement links TRBV9 to TRBJ1-2, with a tentative D call TRBD1 (5 bases). V lost 7 bases and J 5 bases, leaving 15 bases between the germline ends. Germline-derived CDR1 and CDR2 are SGDLS and YYNGEE. The CDR3 is 13 amino acids. DNA for the CDR3: TGTGCCAGCCTCTTTGGGACGGCGTATGGCTACACCTTC. It codes for CASLFGTAYGYTF.

This clonotype appeared a few times. The V and J genes are TRBV13 and TRBJ2-7; 7 bases agree with TRBD1. The germline gives CDR1 PRHDT, CDR2 FYEKMQ (reference sequence). The length of the CDR3 is 14 residues. Trimming cost V 6 bases and J 3 bases; bases outside gene matches: 8. CDR3 nucleotides: TGTGCCAGCAGGGAACAGGGGCGATTCTACGAGCAGTACTTC. As protein: CASREQGRFYEQYF.